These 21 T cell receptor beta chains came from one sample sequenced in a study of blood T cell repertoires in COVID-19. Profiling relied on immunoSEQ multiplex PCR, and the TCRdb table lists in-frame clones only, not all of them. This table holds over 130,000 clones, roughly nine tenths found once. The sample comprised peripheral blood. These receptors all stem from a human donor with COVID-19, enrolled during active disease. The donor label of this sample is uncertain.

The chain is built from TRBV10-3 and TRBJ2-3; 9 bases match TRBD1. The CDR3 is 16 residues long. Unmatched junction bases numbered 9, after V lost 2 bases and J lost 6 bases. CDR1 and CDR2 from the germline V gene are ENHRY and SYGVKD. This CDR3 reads CAISERPGTGLDTQYF. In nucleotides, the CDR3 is TGTGCCATCAGTGAGCGGCCCGGGACAGGGTTGGATACGCAGTATTTT.

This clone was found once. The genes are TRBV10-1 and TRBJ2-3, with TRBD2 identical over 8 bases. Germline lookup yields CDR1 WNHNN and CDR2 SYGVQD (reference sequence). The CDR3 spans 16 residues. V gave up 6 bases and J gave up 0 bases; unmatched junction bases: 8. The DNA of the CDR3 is TGCGCCAGCAGCGAATCTAGCGGGCGCAGCACAGATACGCAGTATTTT. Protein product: CASSESSGRSTDTQYF.

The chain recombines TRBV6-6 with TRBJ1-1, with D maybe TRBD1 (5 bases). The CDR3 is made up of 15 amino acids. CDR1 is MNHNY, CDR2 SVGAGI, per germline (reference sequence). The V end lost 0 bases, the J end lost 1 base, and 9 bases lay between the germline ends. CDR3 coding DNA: TGTGCCAGCAGTTACTCAGGGGCCTCGAACACTGAAGCTTTCTTT. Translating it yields CASSYSGASNTEAFF.

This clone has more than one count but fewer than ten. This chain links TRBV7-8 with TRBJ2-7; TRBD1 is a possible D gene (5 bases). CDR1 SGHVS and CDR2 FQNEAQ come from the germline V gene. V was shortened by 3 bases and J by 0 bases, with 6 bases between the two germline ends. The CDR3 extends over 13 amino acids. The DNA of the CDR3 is TGTGCCAGCAGCTTGACAGACTCCTACGAGCAGTACTTC. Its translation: CASSLTDSYEQYF.

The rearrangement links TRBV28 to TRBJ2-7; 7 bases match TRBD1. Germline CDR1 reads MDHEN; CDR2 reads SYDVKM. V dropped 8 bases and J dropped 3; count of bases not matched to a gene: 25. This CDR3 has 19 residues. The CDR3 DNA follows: TGTGCCAGCCCCCCCCGACAGGGTTTGTTCCCTGAACCCTACTACGAGCAGTACTTC. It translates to CASPPRQGLFPEPYYEQYF.

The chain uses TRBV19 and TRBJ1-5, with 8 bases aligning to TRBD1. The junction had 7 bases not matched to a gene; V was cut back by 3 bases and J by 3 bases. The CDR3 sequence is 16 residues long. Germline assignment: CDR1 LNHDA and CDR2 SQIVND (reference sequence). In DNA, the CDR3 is TGTGCCAGTAGTATGACGACAGGGGAATACAATCAGCCCCAGCATTTT. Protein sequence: CASSMTTGEYNQPQHF.

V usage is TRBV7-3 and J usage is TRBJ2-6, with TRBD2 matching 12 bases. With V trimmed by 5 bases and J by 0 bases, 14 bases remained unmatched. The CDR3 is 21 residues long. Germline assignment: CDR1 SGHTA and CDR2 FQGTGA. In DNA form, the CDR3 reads TGTGCCAGCAGCACCCTTCCTTTACTAGCGGGGGGCGCCTCTGGGGCCAACGTCCTGACTTTC. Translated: CASSTLPLLAGGASGANVLTF. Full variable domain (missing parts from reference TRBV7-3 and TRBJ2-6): GAGVSQTPSNKVTEKGKYVELRCDPISGHTALYWYRQSLGQGPEFLIYFQGTGAADDSGLPNDRFFAVRPEGSVSTLKIQRTERGDSAVYLCASSTLPLLAGGASGANVLTFGAGSRLTVL.

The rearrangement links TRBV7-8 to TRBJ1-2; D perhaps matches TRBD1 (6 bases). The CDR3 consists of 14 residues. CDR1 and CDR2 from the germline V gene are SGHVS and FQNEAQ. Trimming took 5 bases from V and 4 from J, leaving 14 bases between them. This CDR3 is CASSHHQGIYGYTF. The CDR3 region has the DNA TGTGCCAGCAGCCACCACCAGGGGATCTATGGCTACACCTTC.

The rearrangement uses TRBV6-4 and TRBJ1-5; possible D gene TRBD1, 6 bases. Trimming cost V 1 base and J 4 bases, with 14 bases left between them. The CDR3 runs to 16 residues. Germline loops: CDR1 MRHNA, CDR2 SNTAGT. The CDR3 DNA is TGTGCCAGCAGTGACTTTTGGGGGGGCTGTAATCAGCCCCAGCATTTT. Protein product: CASSDFWGGCNQPQHF.

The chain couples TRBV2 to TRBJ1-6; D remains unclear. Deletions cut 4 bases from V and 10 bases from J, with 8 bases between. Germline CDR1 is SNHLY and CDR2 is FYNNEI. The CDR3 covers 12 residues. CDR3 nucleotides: TGTGCCAGCAGTGTATCCCCCTCACCCCTCCACTTT. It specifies CASSVSPSPLHF. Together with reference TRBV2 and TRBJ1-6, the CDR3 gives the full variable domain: EPEVTQTPSHQVTQMGQEVILRCVPISNHLYFYWYRQILGQKVEFLVSFYNNEISEKSEIFDDQFSVERPDGSNFTLKIRSTKLEDSAMYFCASSVSPSPLHFGNGTRLTVT.

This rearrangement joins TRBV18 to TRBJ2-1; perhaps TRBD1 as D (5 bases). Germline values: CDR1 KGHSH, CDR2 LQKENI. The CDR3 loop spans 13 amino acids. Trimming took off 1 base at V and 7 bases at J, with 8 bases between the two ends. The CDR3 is CASSPLAGNEQFF. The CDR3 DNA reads TGTGCCAGCTCACCACTGGCAGGGAATGAGCAGTTCTTC.

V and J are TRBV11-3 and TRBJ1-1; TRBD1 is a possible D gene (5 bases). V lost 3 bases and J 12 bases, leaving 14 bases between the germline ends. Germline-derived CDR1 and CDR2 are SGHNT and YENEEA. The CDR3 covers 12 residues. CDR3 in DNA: TGTGCCAGCAGCTTGGGGCCCCTAGGGTCTTTCTTT. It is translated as CASSLGPLGSFF. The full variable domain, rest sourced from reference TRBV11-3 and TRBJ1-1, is EAGVVQSPRYKIIEKKQPVAFWCNPISGHNTLYWYLQNLGQGPELLIRYENEEAVDDSQLPKDRFSAERLKGVDSTLKIQPAELGDSAVYLCASSLGPLGSFFGQGTRLTVV.

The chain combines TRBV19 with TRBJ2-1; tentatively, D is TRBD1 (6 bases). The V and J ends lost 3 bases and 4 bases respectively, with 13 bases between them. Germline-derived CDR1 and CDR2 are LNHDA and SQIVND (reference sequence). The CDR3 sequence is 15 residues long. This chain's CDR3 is CASSISDRPYNEQFF. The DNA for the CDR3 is TGTGCCAGTAGTATTTCTGACAGGCCATACAATGAGCAGTTCTTC. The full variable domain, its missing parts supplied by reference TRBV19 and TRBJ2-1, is DGGITQSPKYLFRKEGQNVTLSCEQNLNHDAMYWYRQDPGQGLRLIYYSQIVNDFQKGDIAEGYSVSREKKESFPLTVTSAQKNPTAFYLCASSISDRPYNEQFFGPGTRLTVL.

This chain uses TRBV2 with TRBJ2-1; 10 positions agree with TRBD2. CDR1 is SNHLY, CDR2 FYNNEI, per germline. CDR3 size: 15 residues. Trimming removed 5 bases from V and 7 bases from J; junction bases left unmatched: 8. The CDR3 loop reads CASSNGLAARNEQFF. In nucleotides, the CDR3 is TGTGCCAGCAGTAACGGACTAGCGGCAAGAAATGAGCAGTTCTTC.

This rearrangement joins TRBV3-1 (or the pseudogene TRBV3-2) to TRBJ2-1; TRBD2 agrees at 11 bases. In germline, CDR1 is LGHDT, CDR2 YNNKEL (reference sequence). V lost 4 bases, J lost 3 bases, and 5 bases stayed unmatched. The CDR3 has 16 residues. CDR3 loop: CASSPSGTSGYNEQFF. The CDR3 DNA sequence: TGTGCCAGCAGCCCATCCGGGACTAGCGGCTACAATGAGCAGTTCTTC.

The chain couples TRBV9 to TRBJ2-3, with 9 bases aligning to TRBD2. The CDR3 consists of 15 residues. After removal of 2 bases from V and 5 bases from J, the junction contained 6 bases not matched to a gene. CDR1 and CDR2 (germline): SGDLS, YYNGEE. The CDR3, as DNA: TGTGCCAGCAGCGTGGCACTAGCGGGTATAGATACGCAGTATTTT. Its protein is CASSVALAGIDTQYF.

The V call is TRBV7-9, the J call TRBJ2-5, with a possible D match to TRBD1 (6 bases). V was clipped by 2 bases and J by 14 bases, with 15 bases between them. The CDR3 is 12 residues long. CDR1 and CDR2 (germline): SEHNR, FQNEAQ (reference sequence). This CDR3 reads CASSLQDSLYYF. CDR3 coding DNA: TGTGCCAGCAGCTTACAGGACAGCCTTTACTACTTC.

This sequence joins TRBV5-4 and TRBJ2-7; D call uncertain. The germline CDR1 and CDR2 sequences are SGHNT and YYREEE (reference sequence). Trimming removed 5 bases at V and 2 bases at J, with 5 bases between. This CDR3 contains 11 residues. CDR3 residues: CASSSTYEQYF. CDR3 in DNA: TGTGCCAGCAGTTCAACCTACGAGCAGTACTTC.

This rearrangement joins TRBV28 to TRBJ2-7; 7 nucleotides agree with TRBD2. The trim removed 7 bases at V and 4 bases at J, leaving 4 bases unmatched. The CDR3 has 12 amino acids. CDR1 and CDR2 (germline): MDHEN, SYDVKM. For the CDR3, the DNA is TGTGCCAGCAAAGCGGGATTTTACGAGCAGTACTTC. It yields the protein CASKAGFYEQYF.

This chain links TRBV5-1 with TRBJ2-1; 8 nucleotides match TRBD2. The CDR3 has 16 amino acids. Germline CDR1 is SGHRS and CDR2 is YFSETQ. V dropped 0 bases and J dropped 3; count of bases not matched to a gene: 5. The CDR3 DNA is TGCGCCAGCAGCTTGGGGCGGGGGGCGTACTACAATGAGCAGTTCTTC. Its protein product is CASSLGRGAYYNEQFF.

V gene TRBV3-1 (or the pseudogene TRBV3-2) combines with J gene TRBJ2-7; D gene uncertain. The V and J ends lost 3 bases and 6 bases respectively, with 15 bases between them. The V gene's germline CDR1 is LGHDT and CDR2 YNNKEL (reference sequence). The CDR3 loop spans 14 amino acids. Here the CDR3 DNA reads TGTGCCAGCAGCCAGGAACCTCAGCAGGCCGAGCAGTACTTC. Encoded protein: CASSQEPQQAEQYF.